One and the same sample provided the 15 T cell receptor beta chains below, sequenced in a study of blood T cell repertoires in COVID-19. Data came from immunoSEQ multiplex PCR; TCRdb stores just in-frame clones and leaves some out. The repertoire holds 130,000 to 150,000 clones, with around 90% as singletons. The sample taken for sequencing was peripheral blood. The source of these receptors is a human donor in a cohort sampled during active COVID-19.

V and J are TRBV5-1 and TRBJ2-3; 9 positions match TRBD1. Germline V gives CDR1 SGHRS, CDR2 YFSETQ. Unmatched junction bases numbered 4, after V lost 3 bases and J lost 5 bases. The CDR3 contains 14 residues. CDR3 loop: CASSSQGAEDTQYF. For the CDR3, the DNA is TGCGCCAGCAGCTCACAGGGGGCCGAAGATACGCAGTATTTT. The full variable domain, with the rest looked up from reference TRBV5-1 and TRBJ2-3, is KAGVTQTPRYLIKTRGQQVTLSCSPISGHRSVSWYQQTPGQGLQFLFEYFSETQRNKGNFPGRFSGRQFSNSRSEMNVSTLELGDSALYLCASSSQGAEDTQYFGPGTRLTVL.

V gene TRBV3-1 (or the pseudogene TRBV3-2) combines with J gene TRBJ2-7; 12 bases are a match to TRBD2. There are 16 residues in the CDR3. J lost 3 bases, V lost 3 bases, and 6 bases had no gene match. Germline values: CDR1 LGHDT, CDR2 YNNKEL (reference sequence). CDR3 DNA sequence: TGTGCCAGCAGCCATAAATCGACTAGCGGGAGCTACGAGCAGTACTTC. Translated: CASSHKSTSGSYEQYF.

The rearrangement uses TRBV5-4 and TRBJ2-3; 10 bases fit TRBD2. CDR3 length: 16 amino acids. Germline CDR1 SGHNT, CDR2 YYREEE (reference sequence). V lost 5 bases to trimming and J lost 1 base; unmatched junction nucleotides: 7. The CDR3 nucleotides are TGTGCCAGCAGAATTAGCGGGGGGATCCGCACAGATACGCAGTATTTT. This translates into CASRISGGIRTDTQYF.

The chain recombines TRBV18 with TRBJ2-1; D is undetermined. Per germline, CDR1 KGHSH and CDR2 LQKENI. The CDR3 contains 14 residues. The V and J ends lost 6 bases and 0 bases respectively, with 9 bases between them. CDR3 amino acids: CASSVSGSYNEQFF. Here the CDR3 DNA reads TGTGCCAGCTCCGTATCCGGCTCCTACAATGAGCAGTTCTTC.

J is TRBJ2-3 and V is TRBV9; tentatively, D is TRBD2 (5 bases). From germline, CDR1 is SGDLS and CDR2 YYNGEE. Trimming stripped 3 bases from V and 2 bases from J, with 16 bases between. The CDR3 runs to 16 residues. The chain's CDR3 is CASSDRAELYTDTQYF. The CDR3 nucleotides read TGTGCCAGCAGCGACCGAGCGGAACTTTACACAGATACGCAGTATTTT.

The genes are TRBV3-1 (or the pseudogene TRBV3-2) and TRBJ2-2; possibly TRBD1 for D (5 bases). The CDR3 runs to 14 residues. Deletions cut 0 bases from V and 7 bases from J, with 9 bases between. CDR1 and CDR2 (germline): LGHDT, YNNKEL (reference sequence). Written as DNA, the CDR3 is TGTGCCAGCAGCCAAGACAGGGTGTTCGGGGAGCTGTTTTTT. Its translation: CASSQDRVFGELFF.

This clone came up a few times. The rearrangement uses TRBV3-1 (or the pseudogene TRBV3-2) and TRBJ1-5; 8 positions match TRBD1. This CDR3 comprises 15 residues. Germline V gene sequence: CDR1 LGHDT, CDR2 YNNKEL (reference sequence). The J segment lost 7 bases and the V segment lost 5 bases, leaving 10 bases of the junction unmatched. In DNA, the CDR3 is TGTGCCAGCAGCGACAGGGGTCCAGGGGTGCAGCCCCAGCATTTT. This gives the protein CASSDRGPGVQPQHF.

V is TRBV5-1 and J is TRBJ2-3; 8 positions agree with TRBD1. The CDR3 is 14 residues long. Germline CDR1 SGHRS, CDR2 YFSETQ. The V and J ends lost 4 bases and 3 bases, in that order; junction bases with no gene match: 4. The CDR3 nucleotides are TGCGCCAGCAGCCTGCAGGGGGCTACAGATACGCAGTATTTT. It codes for CASSLQGATDTQYF.

The V gene is TRBV2, the J gene TRBJ2-2, with 14 bases identical to TRBD2. V shed 7 bases, J shed 2 bases, and the junction held 15 bases outside the gene matches. The CDR3 has 20 amino acids. Germline CDR1 and CDR2: SNHLY and FYNNEI. DNA of the CDR3: TGTGCCAGCACCCCTCCCCCCGGACTAGCGGGGGGCAGTAACACCGGGGAGCTGTTTTTT. Amino acid sequence: CASTPPPGLAGGSNTGELFF.

The chain recombines TRBV5-4 with TRBJ1-1; TRBD1 agrees at 10 bases. CDR3 length equals 15 residues. V shed 3 bases and J 4 bases; nucleotides not matched to a gene: 6. Germline-derived CDR1 and CDR2 are SGHNT and YYREEE (reference sequence). The CDR3 region is CASSSGQGRGTEAFF. The CDR3 nucleotides are TGTGCCAGCAGCTCGGGACAGGGGCGAGGCACTGAAGCTTTCTTT.

The chain links TRBV6-2 or TRBV6-3 to TRBJ1-3; D not certain. Trimming removed 0 bases at V and 0 bases at J, with 6 bases between. There are 15 residues in the CDR3. The germline V gene has CDR1 MNHEY and CDR2 SVGEGT. The CDR3 coding sequence is TGTGCCAGCAGTTACTCAGCACTCTCTGGAAACACCATATATTTT. Amino acids: CASSYSALSGNTIYF.

This sequence joins TRBV7-8 and TRBJ1-2, with no clear D. The CDR3 runs 15 residues. Germline V CDR1 and CDR2: SGHVS, FQNEAQ. V was shortened by 5 bases and J by 3 bases, with 16 bases between the two germline ends. The CDR3 spells CASSVSRVKDYGYTF. The CDR3 bases are TGTGCCAGCAGCGTTAGCCGGGTCAAGGACTATGGCTACACCTTC.

The rearrangement joins TRBV5-1 to TRBJ2-3, with TRBD2 matching 13 bases. J was trimmed by 3 bases and V by 4 bases; bases with no gene match: 5. The germline CDR1 and CDR2 sequences are SGHRS and YFSETQ. The CDR3 consists of 16 residues. The CDR3 coding sequence is TGCGCCAGCAGCATACTAGCGGGGGGGCCAACAGATACGCAGTATTTT. This sequence encodes CASSILAGGPTDTQYF.

The chain joins TRBV4-1 to TRBJ1-4, with D perhaps TRBD1 (6 bases). Germline V gives CDR1 MGHRA, CDR2 YSYEKL. This CDR3 spans 14 amino acids. Trimming shortened V by 3 bases and J by 6 bases, and 11 bases separated the two germline ends. The CDR3 DNA reads as TGCGCCAGCAGCCACTACAGGGCCGATGAAAAACTGTTTTTT. Residues: CASSHYRADEKLFF.

This clone came up once. The chain employs TRBV19 and TRBJ2-4, with D possibly being TRBD2 (7 bases). CDR3 length: 16 residues. Germline CDR1 is LNHDA and CDR2 is SQIVND (reference sequence). Trimming removed 3 bases at V and 7 bases at J, with 19 bases between. CDR3 in DNA: TGTGCCAGTAGTATTATGCGACTGGAGGGGGGGAACATTCAGTACTTC. As protein: CASSIMRLEGGNIQYF.